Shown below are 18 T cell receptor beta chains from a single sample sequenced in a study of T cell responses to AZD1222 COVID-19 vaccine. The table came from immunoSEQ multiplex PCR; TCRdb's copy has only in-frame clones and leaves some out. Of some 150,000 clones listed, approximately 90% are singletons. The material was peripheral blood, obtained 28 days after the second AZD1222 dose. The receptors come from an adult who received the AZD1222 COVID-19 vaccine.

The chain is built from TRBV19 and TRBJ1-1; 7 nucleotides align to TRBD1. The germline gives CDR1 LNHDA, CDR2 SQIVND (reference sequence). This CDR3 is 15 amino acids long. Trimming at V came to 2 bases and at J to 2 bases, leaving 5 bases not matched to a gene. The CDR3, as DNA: TGTGCCAGTAGTATATCGGGGACAGAAAACACTGAAGCTTTCTTT. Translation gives CASSISGTENTEAFF.

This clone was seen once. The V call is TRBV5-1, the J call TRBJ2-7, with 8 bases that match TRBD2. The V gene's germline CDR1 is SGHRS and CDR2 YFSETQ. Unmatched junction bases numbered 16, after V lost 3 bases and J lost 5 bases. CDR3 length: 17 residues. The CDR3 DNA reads TGCGCCAGCAGCTCAGAAACCGGGACTAGAGGGCCCAACGAGCAGTACTTC. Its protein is CASSSETGTRGPNEQYF.

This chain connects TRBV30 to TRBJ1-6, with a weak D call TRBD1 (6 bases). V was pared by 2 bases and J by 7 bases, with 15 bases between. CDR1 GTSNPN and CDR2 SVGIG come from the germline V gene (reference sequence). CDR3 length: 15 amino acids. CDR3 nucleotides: TGTGCCTGGAGTATCACGGGACAACCCAATTCACCCCTCCACTTT. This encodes CAWSITGQPNSPLHF.

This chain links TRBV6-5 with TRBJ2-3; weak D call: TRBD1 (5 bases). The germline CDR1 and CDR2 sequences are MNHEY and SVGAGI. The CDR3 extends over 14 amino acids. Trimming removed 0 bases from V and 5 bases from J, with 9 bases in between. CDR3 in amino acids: CASSYSSRGDTQYF. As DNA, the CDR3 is TGTGCCAGCAGTTACTCATCAAGGGGAGATACGCAGTATTTT.

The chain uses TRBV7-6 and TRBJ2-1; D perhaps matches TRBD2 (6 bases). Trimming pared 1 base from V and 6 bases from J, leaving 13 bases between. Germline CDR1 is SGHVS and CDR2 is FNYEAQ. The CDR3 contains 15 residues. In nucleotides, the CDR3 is TGTGCCAGCAGCTTAGGGAAGGGACTCTTCAATGAGCAGTTCTTC. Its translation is CASSLGKGLFNEQFF.

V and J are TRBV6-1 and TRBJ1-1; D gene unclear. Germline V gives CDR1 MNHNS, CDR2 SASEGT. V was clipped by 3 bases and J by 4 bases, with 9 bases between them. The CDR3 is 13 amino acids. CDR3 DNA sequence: TGTGCCAGCAGTGACAGGCCTGGCACTGAAGCTTTCTTT. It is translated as CASSDRPGTEAFF.

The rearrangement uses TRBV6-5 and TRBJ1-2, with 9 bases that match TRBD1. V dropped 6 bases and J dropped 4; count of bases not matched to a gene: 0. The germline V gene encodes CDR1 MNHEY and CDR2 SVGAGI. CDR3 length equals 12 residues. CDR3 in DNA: TGTGCCAGCAGGGACAGGGGCTATGGCTACACCTTC. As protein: CASRDRGYGYTF.

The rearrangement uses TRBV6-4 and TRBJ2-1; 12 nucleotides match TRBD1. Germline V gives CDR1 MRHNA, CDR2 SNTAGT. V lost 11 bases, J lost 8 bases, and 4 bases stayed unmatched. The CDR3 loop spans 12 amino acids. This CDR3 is CAGGQGADEQFF. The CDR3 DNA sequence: TGTGCCGGGGGACAGGGGGCCGATGAGCAGTTCTTC.

The CDR3 here is CASSQGNLGETQYF. CDR3 nucleotide sequence: TGCGCCAGCAGCCAAGGGAATTTAGGAGAGACCCAGTACTTC. This chain links TRBV4-1 with TRBJ2-5; D ambiguous. The CDR3 sequence is 14 residues long. Germline lookup yields CDR1 MGHRA and CDR2 YSYEKL. Trimming shortened V by 1 base and J by 4 bases, and 10 bases separated the two germline ends.

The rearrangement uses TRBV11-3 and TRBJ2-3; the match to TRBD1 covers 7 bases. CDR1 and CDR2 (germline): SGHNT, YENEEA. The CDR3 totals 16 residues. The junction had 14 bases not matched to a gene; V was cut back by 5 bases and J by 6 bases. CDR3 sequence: CASSRMAGGRSDTQYF. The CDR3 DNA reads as TGTGCCAGCAGCCGAATGGCAGGGGGACGTTCTGATACGCAGTATTTT.

The CDR3 bases are TGTGCCAGCAGCTCTATACAGGGGAGCTCCTACAATGAGCAGTTCTTC. Protein: CASSSIQGSSYNEQFF. The genes are TRBV5-6 and TRBJ2-1; 7 bases match TRBD1. The CDR3 spans 16 residues. Trimming removed 3 bases from V and 0 bases from J; junction bases left unmatched: 6. Germline V gives CDR1 SGHDT, CDR2 YYEEEE. Filled out from reference TRBV5-6 and TRBJ2-1, the complete variable domain reads DAGVTQSPTHLIKTRGQQVTLRCSPKSGHDTVSWYQQALGQGPQFIFQYYEEEERQRGNFPDRFSGHQFPNYSSELNVNALLLGDSALYLCASSSIQGSSYNEQFFGPGTRLTVL.

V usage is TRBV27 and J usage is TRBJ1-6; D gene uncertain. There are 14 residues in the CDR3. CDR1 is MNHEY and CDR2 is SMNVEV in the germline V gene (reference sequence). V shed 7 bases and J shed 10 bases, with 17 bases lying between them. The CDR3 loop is CASTSESWRSPLHF. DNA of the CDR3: TGTGCCAGCACCTCGGAGTCCTGGAGATCACCCCTCCACTTT.

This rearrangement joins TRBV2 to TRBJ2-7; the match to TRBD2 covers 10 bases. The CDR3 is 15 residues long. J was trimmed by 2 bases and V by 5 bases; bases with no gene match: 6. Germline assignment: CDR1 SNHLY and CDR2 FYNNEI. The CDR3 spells CASSRTSGDPYEQYF. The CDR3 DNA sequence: TGTGCCAGCAGTCGGACTAGCGGAGATCCCTACGAGCAGTACTTC.

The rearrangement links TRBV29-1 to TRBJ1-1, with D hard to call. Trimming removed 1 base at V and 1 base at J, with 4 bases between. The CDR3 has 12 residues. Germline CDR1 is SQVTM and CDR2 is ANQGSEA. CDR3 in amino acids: CSVEVTNTEAFF. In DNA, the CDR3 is TGCAGCGTTGAAGTCACGAACACTGAAGCTTTCTTT.

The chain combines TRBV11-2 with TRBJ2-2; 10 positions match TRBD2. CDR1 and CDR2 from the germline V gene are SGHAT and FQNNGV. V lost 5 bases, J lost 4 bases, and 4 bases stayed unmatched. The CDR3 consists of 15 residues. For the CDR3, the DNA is TGTGCCAGCAGCCCTAGCGGGAGAGCCACCGGGGAGCTGTTTTTT. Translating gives CASSPSGRATGELFF.

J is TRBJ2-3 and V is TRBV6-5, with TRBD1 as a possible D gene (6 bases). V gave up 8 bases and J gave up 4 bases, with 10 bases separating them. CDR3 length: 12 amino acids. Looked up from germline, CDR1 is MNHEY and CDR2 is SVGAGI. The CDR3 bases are TGTGCCAGCGGACAGAGGGCAGATACGCAGTATTTT. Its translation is CASGQRADTQYF.

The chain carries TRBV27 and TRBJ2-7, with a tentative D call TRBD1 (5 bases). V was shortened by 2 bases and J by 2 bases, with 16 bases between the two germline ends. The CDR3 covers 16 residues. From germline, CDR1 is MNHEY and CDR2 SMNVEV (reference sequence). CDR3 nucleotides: TGTGCCAGCAGTTTAATTGTCATAGGGGTTCCCTACGAGCAGTACTTC. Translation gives CASSLIVIGVPYEQYF.

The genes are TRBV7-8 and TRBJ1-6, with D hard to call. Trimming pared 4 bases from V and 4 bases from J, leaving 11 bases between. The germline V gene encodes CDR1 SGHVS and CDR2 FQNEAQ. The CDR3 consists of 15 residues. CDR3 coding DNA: TGTGCCAGCAGCTCCACTGGCCTTTATAATTCACCCCTCCACTTT. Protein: CASSSTGLYNSPLHF.